This T cell receptor beta chain was retrieved from a study of blood T cell repertoires in COVID-19. The overall study: Material from acute and convalescent COVID-19 was sourced from the United States, Italy and Spain.

The CDR3 runs 15 residues. Trimming cost V 1 base and J 2 bases; bases outside gene matches: 3. The germline gives CDR1 SEHNR, CDR2 FQNEAQ (reference sequence). Original handling: Nucleated cell counts were estimated from reference gene primer amplification. TCRdb's table, derived via immunoSEQ multiplex PCR, lists solely in-frame clones and lacks some. The D gene and trimming were derived from the DNA, and the V and J assignments and clone size from that table. The sample holds approximately 160,000 clones, roughly 90% seen once. Material for sequencing was peripheral blood. This TCR came from a man between 60 and 75 years old with active or convalescent COVID-19. The rearrangement uses TRBV7-9 and TRBJ2-3, with 7 positions matching TRBD1. CDR3 residues: CASSLVGTATDTQYF. The CDR3, as DNA: TGTGCCAGCAGCTTAGTGGGGACAGCCACAGATACGCAGTATTTT.